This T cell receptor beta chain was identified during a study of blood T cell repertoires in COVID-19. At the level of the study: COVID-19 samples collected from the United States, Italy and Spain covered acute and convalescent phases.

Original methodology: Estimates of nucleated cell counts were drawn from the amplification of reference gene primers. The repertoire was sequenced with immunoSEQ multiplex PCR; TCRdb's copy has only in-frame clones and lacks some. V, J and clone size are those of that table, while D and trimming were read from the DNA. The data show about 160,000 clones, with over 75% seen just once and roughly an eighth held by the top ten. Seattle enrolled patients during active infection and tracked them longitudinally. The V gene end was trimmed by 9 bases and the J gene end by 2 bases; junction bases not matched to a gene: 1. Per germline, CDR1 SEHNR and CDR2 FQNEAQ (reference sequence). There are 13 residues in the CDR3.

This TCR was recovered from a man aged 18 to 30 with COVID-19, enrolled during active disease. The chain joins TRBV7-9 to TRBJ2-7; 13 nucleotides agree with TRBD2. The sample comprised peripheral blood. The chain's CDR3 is CASGTSGAYEQYF. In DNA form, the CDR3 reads TGTGCCAGTGGGACTAGCGGGGCCTACGAGCAGTACTTC.